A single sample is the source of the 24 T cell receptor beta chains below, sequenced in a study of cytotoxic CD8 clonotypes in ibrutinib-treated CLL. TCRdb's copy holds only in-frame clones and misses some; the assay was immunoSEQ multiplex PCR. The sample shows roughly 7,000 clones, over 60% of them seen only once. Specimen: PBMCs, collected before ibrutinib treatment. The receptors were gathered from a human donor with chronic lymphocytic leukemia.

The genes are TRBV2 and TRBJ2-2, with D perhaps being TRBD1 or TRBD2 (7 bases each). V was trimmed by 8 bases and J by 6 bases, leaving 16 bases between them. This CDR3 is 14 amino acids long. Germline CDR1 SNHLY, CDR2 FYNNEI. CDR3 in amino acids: CASLVQGGPGELFF. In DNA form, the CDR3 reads TGTGCCAGCTTGGTCCAGGGGGGGCCCGGGGAGCTGTTTTTT.

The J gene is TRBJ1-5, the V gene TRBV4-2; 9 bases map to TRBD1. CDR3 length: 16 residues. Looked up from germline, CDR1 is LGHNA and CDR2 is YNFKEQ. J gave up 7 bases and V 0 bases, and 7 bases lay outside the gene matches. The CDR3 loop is CASSQDWGQGLQPQHF. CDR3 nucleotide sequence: TGTGCCAGCAGCCAAGATTGGGGACAGGGACTGCAGCCCCAGCATTTT.

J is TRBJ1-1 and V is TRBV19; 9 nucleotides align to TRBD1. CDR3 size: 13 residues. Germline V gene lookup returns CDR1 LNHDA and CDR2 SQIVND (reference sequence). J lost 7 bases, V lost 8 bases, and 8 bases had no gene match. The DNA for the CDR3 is TGTGCCAGTTCCCGGGACAGGGTTAGTGAAGCTTTCTTT. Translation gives CASSRDRVSEAFF.

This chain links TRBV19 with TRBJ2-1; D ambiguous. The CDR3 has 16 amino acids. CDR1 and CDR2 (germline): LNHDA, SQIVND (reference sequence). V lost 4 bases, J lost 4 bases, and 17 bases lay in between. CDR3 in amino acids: CASSKKGPWPYNEQFF. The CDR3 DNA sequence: TGTGCCAGTAGTAAAAAGGGCCCCTGGCCGTACAATGAGCAGTTCTTC.

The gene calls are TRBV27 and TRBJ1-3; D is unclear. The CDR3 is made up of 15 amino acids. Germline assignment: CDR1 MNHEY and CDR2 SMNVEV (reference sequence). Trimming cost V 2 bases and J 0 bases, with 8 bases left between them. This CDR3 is CASSLGLSSGNTIYF. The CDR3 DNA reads TGTGCCAGCAGTTTAGGGCTTTCCTCTGGAAACACCATATATTTT.

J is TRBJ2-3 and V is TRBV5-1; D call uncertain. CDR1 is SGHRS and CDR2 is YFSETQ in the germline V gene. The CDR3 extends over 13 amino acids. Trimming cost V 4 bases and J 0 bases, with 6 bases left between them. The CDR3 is CASSGPSTDTQYF. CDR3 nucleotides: TGCGCCAGCAGCGGGCCTAGCACAGATACGCAGTATTTT.

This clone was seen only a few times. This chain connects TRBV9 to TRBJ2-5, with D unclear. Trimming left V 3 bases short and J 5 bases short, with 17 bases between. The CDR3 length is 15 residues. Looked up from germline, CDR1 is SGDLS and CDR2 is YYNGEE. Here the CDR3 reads CASSGPSGSLETQYF. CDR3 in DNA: TGTGCCAGCAGCGGACCCTCCGGTAGTTTGGAGACCCAGTACTTC.

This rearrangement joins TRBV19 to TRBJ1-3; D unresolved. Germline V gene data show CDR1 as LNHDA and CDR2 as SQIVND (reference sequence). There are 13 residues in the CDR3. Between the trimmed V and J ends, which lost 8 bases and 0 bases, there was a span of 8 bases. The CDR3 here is CASRLNSGNTIYF. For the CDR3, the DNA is TGTGCCAGTCGATTGAACTCTGGAAACACCATATATTTT.

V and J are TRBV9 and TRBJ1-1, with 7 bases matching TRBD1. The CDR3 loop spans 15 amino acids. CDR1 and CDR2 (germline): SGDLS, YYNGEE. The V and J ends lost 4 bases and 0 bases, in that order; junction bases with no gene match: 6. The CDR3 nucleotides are TGTGCCAGCAGCTCGACAGGGACCCTGAACACTGAAGCTTTCTTT. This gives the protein CASSSTGTLNTEAFF.

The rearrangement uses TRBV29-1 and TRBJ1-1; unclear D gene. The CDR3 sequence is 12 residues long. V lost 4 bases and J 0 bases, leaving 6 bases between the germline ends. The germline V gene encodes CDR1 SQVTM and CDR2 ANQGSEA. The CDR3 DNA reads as TGCAGCGTTGGCCTGATGAACACTGAAGCTTTCTTT. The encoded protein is CSVGLMNTEAFF.

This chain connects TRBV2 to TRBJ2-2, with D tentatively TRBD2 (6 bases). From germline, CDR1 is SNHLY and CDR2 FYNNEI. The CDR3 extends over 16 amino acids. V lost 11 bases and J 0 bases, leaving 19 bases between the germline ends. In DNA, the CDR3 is TGTGCCGCTATCAGACTGGGGGGTACGAACACCGGGGAGCTGTTTTTT. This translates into CAAIRLGGTNTGELFF.

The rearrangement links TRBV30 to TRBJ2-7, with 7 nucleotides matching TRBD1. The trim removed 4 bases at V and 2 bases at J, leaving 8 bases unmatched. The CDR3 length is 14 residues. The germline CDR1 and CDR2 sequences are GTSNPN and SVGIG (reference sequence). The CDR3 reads CAWTRDRPTYEQYF. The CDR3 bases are TGTGCCTGGACCCGGGACAGACCAACCTACGAGCAGTACTTC.

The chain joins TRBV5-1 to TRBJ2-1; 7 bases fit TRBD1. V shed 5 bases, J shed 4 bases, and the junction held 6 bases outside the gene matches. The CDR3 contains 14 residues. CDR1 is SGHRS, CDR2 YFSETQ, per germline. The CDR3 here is CASSTGTAYNEQFF. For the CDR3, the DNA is TGCGCCAGCAGTACCGGGACAGCTTACAATGAGCAGTTCTTC.

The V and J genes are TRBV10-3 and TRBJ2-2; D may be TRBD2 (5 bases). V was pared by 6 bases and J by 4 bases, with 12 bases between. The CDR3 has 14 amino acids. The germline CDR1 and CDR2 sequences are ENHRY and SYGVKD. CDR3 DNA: TGTGCCATCAGCGACTACGAGGTCACCGGGGAGCTGTTTTTT. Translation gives CAISDYEVTGELFF.

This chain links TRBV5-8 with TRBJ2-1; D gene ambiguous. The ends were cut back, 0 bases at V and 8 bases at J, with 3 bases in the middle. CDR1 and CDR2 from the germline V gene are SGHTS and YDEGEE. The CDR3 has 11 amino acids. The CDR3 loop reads CASSLGYEQFF. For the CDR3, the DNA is TGTGCCAGCAGCTTGGGATATGAGCAGTTCTTC.

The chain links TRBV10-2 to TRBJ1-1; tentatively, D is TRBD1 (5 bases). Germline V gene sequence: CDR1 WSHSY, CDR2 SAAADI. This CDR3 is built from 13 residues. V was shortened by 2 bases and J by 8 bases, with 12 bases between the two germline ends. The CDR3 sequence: CASSEGGRPEAFF. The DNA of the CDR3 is TGCGCCAGCAGTGAGGGGGGTAGGCCCGAAGCTTTCTTT.

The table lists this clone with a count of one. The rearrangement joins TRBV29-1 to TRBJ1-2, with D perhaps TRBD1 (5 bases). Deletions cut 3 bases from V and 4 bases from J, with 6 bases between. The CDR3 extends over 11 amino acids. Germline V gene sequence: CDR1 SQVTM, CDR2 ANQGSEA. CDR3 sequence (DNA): TGCAGCGTTGAGGGGGGCTATGGCTACACCTTC. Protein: CSVEGGYGYTF. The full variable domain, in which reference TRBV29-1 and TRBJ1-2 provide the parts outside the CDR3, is SAVISQKPSRDICQRGTSLTIQCQVDSQVTMMFWYRQQPGQSLTLIATANQGSEATYESGFVIDKFPISRPNLTFSTLTVSNMSPEDSSIYLCSVEGGYGYTFGSGTRLTVV.

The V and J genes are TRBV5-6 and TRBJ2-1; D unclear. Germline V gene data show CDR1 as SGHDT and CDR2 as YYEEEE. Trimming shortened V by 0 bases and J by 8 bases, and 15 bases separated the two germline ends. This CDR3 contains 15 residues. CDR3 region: CASSLVLVPRDEQFF. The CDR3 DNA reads TGTGCCAGCAGCTTGGTCCTAGTTCCTCGGGATGAGCAGTTCTTC. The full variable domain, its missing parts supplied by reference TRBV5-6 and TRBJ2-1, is DAGVTQSPTHLIKTRGQQVTLRCSPKSGHDTVSWYQQALGQGPQFIFQYYEEEERQRGNFPDRFSGHQFPNYSSELNVNALLLGDSALYLCASSLVLVPRDEQFFGPGTRLTVL.

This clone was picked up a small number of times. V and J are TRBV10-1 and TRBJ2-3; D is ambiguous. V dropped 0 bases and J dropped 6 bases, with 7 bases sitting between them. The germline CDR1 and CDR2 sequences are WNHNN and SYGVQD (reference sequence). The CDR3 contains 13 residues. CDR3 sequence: CASSESPEDTQYF. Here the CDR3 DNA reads TGCGCCAGCAGTGAGTCCCCCGAGGATACGCAGTATTTT.

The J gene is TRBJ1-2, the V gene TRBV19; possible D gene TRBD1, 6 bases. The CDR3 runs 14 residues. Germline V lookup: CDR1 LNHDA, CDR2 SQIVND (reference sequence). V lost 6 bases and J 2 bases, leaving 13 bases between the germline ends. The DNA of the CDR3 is TGTGCCAGTAGCCCACAGGGAATCAACTATGGCTACACCTTC. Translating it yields CASSPQGINYGYTF.

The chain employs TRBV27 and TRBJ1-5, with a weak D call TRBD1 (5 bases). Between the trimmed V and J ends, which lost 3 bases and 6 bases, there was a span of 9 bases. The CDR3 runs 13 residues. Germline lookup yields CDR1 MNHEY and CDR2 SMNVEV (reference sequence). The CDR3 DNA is TGTGCCAGCAGTTTTACGGGGGTTCAGCCCCAGCATTTT. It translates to CASSFTGVQPQHF.

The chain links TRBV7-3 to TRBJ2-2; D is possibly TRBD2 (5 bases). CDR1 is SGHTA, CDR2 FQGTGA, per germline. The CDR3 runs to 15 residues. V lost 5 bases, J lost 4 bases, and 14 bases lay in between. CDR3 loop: CASSPAGVGTGELFF. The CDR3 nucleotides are TGTGCCAGCAGCCCCGCCGGGGTTGGCACCGGGGAGCTGTTTTTT.

The CDR3 region is CASKRTGQNNSPLHF. CDR3 bases: TGCGCCAGCAAAAGGACAGGTCAGAATAATTCACCCCTCCACTTT. V and J are TRBV10-2 and TRBJ1-6; TRBD1 matches at 7 bases. The CDR3 covers 15 residues. Losses at the gene ends were 7 bases for V and 5 bases for J; bases not matched to a gene: 8. Germline CDR1 reads WSHSY; CDR2 reads SAAADI.

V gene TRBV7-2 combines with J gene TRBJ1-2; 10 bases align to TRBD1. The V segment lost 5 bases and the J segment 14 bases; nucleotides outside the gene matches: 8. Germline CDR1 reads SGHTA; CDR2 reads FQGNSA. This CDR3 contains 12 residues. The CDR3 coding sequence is TGTGCCAGCAGCGGGAGGGACAGGGGAGATACCTTC. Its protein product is CASSGRDRGDTF.